This T cell receptor (beta chain) originates from a study of CXCR3-negative and CXCR3-positive naive CD8 T cells. Study results and limitations: Both of the naive subsets showed about the same high diversity, but memory CD8+ cells had much less. Researchers report that CXCR3-positive naive cells carry more hydrophobic TRB CDR3s than CXCR3-negative naive cells.

As concerns this clonotype: Its antigen is not known.

The CDR3 has 15 residues. The V gene's germline CDR1 is SQVTM and CDR2 ANQGSEA. The libraries of TRB cDNA were constructed through 5' RACE using UMI labels. TCRdb reworked the 5' RACE reads into one entry per CDR3 protein, no DNA. This table holds some 140,000 distinct CDR3 sequences. The sequence derives from a human donor in good health. Some clones in this sample may be carry-over from other donors' samples. The sequencing sample was made of naive CXCR3+ CD8+ T cells from blood. Noted subset: CD45RO-CCR7+CD27+CD95- naive CD8+ T cells expressing CXCR3 (TNR3+). The V gene is TRBV29-1, the J gene TRBJ2-7; the D call of TRBD1 rests on TCRdb alone, since no DNA is present to check it. The CDR3 is CSVEGGDSRTNEQYF.